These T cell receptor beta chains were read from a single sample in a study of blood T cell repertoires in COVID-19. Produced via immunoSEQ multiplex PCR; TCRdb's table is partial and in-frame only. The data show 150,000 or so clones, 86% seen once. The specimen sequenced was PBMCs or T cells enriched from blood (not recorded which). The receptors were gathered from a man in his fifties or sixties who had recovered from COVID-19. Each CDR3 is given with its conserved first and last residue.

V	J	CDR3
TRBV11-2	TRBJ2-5	CASSRAGGQETQYF
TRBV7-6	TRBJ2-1	CASSLASKNNEQFF
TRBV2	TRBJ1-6	CASWKGRGASPLHF
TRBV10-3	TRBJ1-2	CAISVSGKNYGYTF
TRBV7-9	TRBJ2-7	CASSLIRDEQYF
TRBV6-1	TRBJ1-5	CASSEAARGGSNQPQHF
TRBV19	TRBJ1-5	CASSSVQGRSNQPQHF
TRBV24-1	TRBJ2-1	CATSDFGGPLGLAKSNEQFF
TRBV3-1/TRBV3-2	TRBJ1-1	CASSQGAGAGTEAFF
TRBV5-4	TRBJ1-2	CASSLRGGGYTF
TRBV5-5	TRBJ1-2	CASSLEVTASYGYTF
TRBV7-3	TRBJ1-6	CASSSLGTENSPLHF
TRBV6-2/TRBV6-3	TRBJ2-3	CASSLLAGGADTQYF
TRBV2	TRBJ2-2	CASSRTGLTGELFF
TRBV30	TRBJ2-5	CAWSVGSAGTQYF
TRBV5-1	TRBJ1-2	CASSPTVNYGYTF
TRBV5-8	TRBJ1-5	CASSFGVGSEPQHF
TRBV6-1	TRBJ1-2	CASSEAPGGWSNYGYTF
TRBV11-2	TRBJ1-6	CASSLVQGGTTPLHF
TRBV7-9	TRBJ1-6	CASSRQGESPLHF
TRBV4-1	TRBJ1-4	CASSSRDRPNEKLFF
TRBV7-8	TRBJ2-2	CASSLGRTGVKTGELFF
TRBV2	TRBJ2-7	CASSLGLAGATSEQYF
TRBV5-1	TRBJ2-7	CASSPLLTSGSYEQYF
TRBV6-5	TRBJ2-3	CASSQRQASTDTQYF
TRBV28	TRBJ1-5	CASSLSLQGNQPQHF
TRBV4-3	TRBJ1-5	CASSQDFAGIHQPQHF
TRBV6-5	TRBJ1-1	CASSYTGQGAEAFF
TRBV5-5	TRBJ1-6	CASSLDRDSPLHF
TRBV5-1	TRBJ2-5	CASSLIEETQYF
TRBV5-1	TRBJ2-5	CASSPVAGEETQYF
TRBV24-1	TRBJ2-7	CATSDGVQLKF
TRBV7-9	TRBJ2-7	CASSSPTGGEQYF
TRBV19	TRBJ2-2	CATLANTGELFF
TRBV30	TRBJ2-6	CAWRLSGANVLTF
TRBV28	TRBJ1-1	CASSLVRGLGTEAFF
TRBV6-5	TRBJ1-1	CASRQTGGTEAFF
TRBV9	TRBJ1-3	CASSVGGDTIYF
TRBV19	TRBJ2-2	CASSIDGGAAGELFF